Listed here are 26 T cell receptor beta chains from one sample, sequenced in a study of shared clonotypes between healthy human individuals. Only in-frame clones appear in the TCRdb table, and some are missing; sequencing was by immunoSEQ multiplex PCR. Altogether about 2.4 million clones are present, under 95% being singletons, with the ten largest covering more than 0.35%. The sample was naive CD4+ T cells from PBMCs. Subset here: CD45RA+ positively selected. The receptor source for this set is a man aged 18 to 30 in good health. Some clones in this sample may be carry-over from other donors' samples.

The rearrangement uses TRBV18 and TRBJ1-1; possible D gene TRBD1, 6 bases. The CDR3 runs 14 residues. Trimming removed 2 bases at V and 4 bases at J, with 11 bases between. In germline, CDR1 is KGHSH, CDR2 LQKENI. Here the CDR3 DNA reads TGTGCCAGCTCACCAAGCAGGGGAGCCACTGAAGCTTTCTTT. The encoded protein is CASSPSRGATEAFF.

The rearrangement links TRBV27 to TRBJ2-3; D is possibly TRBD1 (5 bases). The CDR3 extends over 13 amino acids. V was cut by 6 bases and J by 2 bases, with 9 bases left in between. The V gene's germline CDR1 is MNHEY and CDR2 SMNVEV (reference sequence). The CDR3 spells CASRQGNTDTQYF. The CDR3 nucleotides are TGTGCCAGCAGGCAGGGAAACACAGATACGCAGTATTTT.

CDR3 region: CASSLEGSGRRETQYF. The CDR3 DNA follows: TGTGCCAGCAGCTTAGAGGGTAGCGGGAGGAGGGAGACCCAGTACTTC. This chain links TRBV7-9 with TRBJ2-5, with 10 bases lining up with TRBD2. Per germline, CDR1 SEHNR and CDR2 FQNEAQ (reference sequence). CDR3 length: 16 residues. Trimming took 1 base from V and 5 from J; bases not matched to a gene: 7.

This clone has only one observation. The chain is built from TRBV7-2 and TRBJ2-4; 15 nucleotides align to TRBD2. In germline, CDR1 is SGHTA, CDR2 FQGNSA. V lost 1 base and J lost 3; bases outside the gene matches: 1. CDR3 size: 17 residues. CDR3 protein: CASSLGGLAGGKNIQYF. DNA of the CDR3: TGTGCCAGCAGCTTAGGGGGACTAGCGGGAGGCAAAAACATTCAGTACTTC.

The chain uses TRBV4-1 and TRBJ1-1, with TRBD1 identical over 7 bases. The CDR3 has 19 residues. The ends lost 0 bases at V and 5 bases at J; junction bases unmatched: 18. Germline V gives CDR1 MGHRA, CDR2 YSYEKL. CDR3 loop: CASSQERRKEGAWNTEAFF. In DNA, the CDR3 is TGCGCCAGCAGCCAAGAGCGGAGGAAGGAGGGGGCATGGAATACTGAAGCTTTCTTT.

This sequence joins TRBV5-1 and TRBJ2-2; D tentatively reads TRBD1 or TRBD2 (5 bases each). Deletions cut 4 bases from V and 0 bases from J, with 13 bases between. The CDR3 is 16 amino acids. Germline values: CDR1 SGHRS, CDR2 YFSETQ. CDR3 nucleotides: TGCGCCAGCAGCGACGGGGCCTACGCGAACACCGGGGAGCTGTTTTTT. This codes for CASSDGAYANTGELFF.

The V call is TRBV6-5, the J call TRBJ1-4; D gene ambiguous. V lost 7 bases and J 5 bases, leaving 14 bases between the germline ends. The CDR3 sequence is 14 residues long. Per germline, CDR1 MNHEY and CDR2 SVGAGI. The DNA for the CDR3 is TGTGCCAGCAAGGAGTACAGCCAGAATGAAAAACTGTTTTTT. Translating gives CASKEYSQNEKLFF.

The chain combines TRBV19 with TRBJ2-3; maybe TRBD1 (7 bases). Germline V gene sequence: CDR1 LNHDA, CDR2 SQIVND (reference sequence). V dropped 5 bases and J dropped 6 bases, with 12 bases sitting between them. The CDR3 has 13 amino acids. CDR3 sequence reads: CASSVQGRDTQYF. The CDR3 nucleotides read TGTGCCAGTAGTGTACAGGGGAGGGATACGCAGTATTTT.

The V call is TRBV7-2, the J call TRBJ1-2; the D gene is possibly TRBD1 (6 bases). This CDR3 has 18 amino acids. Germline loops: CDR1 SGHTA, CDR2 FQGNSA. V was pared by 2 bases and J by 2 bases, with 21 bases between. The CDR3 region is CASSLRSVQGGSNYGYTF. CDR3 DNA sequence: TGTGCCAGCAGCTTAAGATCGGTACAGGGAGGATCCAACTATGGCTACACCTTC.

The chain uses TRBV6-5 and TRBJ1-2; 9 bases fit TRBD1. CDR3 length: 13 residues. CDR1 MNHEY and CDR2 SVGAGI come from the germline V gene. J was trimmed by 6 bases and V by 2 bases; bases with no gene match: 1. CDR3 sequence reads: CASSYRDRDGYTF. The CDR3 DNA reads as TGTGCCAGCAGTTACCGGGACAGGGATGGCTACACCTTC.

The rearrangement links TRBV11-3 to TRBJ2-3; 11 bases are shared with TRBD2. The CDR3 totals 16 residues. Trimming at V came to 5 bases and at J to 0 bases, leaving 4 bases not matched to a gene. Germline CDR1 is SGHNT and CDR2 is YENEEA. CDR3 region: CASSKGLAASTDTQYF. The CDR3 nucleotides read TGTGCCAGCAGCAAGGGACTAGCGGCTAGCACAGATACGCAGTATTTT. Based on the CDR3 plus reference TRBV11-3 and TRBJ2-3, the full variable domain is EAGVVQSPRYKIIEKKQPVAFWCNPISGHNTLYWYLQNLGQGPELLIRYENEEAVDDSQLPKDRFSAERLKGVDSTLKIQPAELGDSAVYLCASSKGLAASTDTQYFGPGTRLTVL.

This clone was counted once. The chain joins TRBV4-2 to TRBJ2-1; D unclear. The CDR3 sequence is 13 residues long. V was shortened by 6 bases and J by 8 bases, with 14 bases between the two germline ends. Germline CDR1 LGHNA, CDR2 YNFKEQ. The CDR3 is CASRNLGSYEQFF. In DNA, the CDR3 is TGTGCCAGCAGAAACCTAGGAAGCTATGAGCAGTTCTTC.

This clone was recorded only once. The chain has TRBV5-1 and TRBJ2-1, with TRBD1 identical over 9 bases. The CDR3 consists of 15 residues. The germline CDR1 and CDR2 sequences are SGHRS and YFSETQ. The trim removed 1 base at V and 8 bases at J, leaving 7 bases unmatched. The CDR3 reads CASSLLITGGHEQFF. CDR3 sequence (DNA): TGCGCCAGCAGCTTGTTAATAACAGGGGGCCATGAGCAGTTCTTC.

This chain joins TRBV19 and TRBJ1-1; no clear D. The CDR3 loop spans 16 amino acids. Trimming removed 7 bases at V and 0 bases at J, with 18 bases between. Per germline, CDR1 LNHDA and CDR2 SQIVND (reference sequence). CDR3 nucleotides: TGTGCCAGTAAACCTTACAGTCAACCCATGAACACTGAAGCTTTCTTT. Protein: CASKPYSQPMNTEAFF.

The chain uses TRBV2 and TRBJ2-1; 11 bases are shared with TRBD2. Trimming removed 7 bases from V and 6 bases from J; junction bases left unmatched: 8. The CDR3 loop spans 15 amino acids. The germline V gene has CDR1 SNHLY and CDR2 FYNNEI. The CDR3 loop reads CASNPLAGERNEQFF. In DNA, the CDR3 is TGTGCCAGCAACCCACTAGCGGGAGAACGCAATGAGCAGTTCTTC. Looking up the rest from reference TRBV2 and TRBJ2-1 gives the full variable domain: EPEVTQTPSHQVTQMGQEVILRCVPISNHLYFYWYRQILGQKVEFLVSFYNNEISEKSEIFDDQFSVERPDGSNFTLKIRSTKLEDSAMYFCASNPLAGERNEQFFGPGTRLTVL.

To note about this clone: The same CDR3 can be traced to other DNA sequences in this sample. The rearrangement joins TRBV18 to TRBJ1-1; the match to TRBD1 covers 11 bases. The germline CDR1 and CDR2 sequences are KGHSH and LQKENI. CDR3 length equals 15 residues. V lost 2 bases to trimming and J lost 5 bases; unmatched junction nucleotides: 4. CDR3 sequence (DNA): TGTGCCAGCTCACCATTGGGACAGGGGGATACTGAAGCTTTCTTT. Translated, it gives CASSPLGQGDTEAFF.

V gene TRBV6-1 combines with J gene TRBJ2-5; 11 positions agree with TRBD2. Unmatched junction bases numbered 7, after V lost 4 bases and J lost 3 bases. CDR1 is MNHNS, CDR2 SASEGT, per germline. The length of the CDR3 is 16 residues. CDR3 in amino acids: CASSGSGRAKKETQYF. The CDR3 coding sequence is TGTGCCAGCAGTGGTAGCGGGAGGGCGAAAAAAGAGACCCAGTACTTC.

Details on this clone: At the DNA level, this CDR3 is encoded by other sequences in the same sample as well. J is TRBJ2-5 and V is TRBV15; 10 positions agree with TRBD2. This CDR3 contains 15 residues. The V segment lost 1 base and the J segment 5 bases; nucleotides outside the gene matches: 4. The germline V gene encodes CDR1 LNHNV and CDR2 YYDKDF (reference sequence). The CDR3 region has the DNA TGTGCCACCAGCAGAGGAGCGGGAGGGCGCGAGACCCAGTACTTC. This gives the protein CATSRGAGGRETQYF.

The gene calls are TRBV19 and TRBJ2-1; tentatively, D is TRBD1 (5 bases). Germline V gives CDR1 LNHDA, CDR2 SQIVND (reference sequence). This CDR3 spans 15 amino acids. With 2 bases removed from V and 2 bases from J, the gap between germline ends came to 10 bases. CDR3 bases: TGTGCCAGTAGTATATACCCAGGGACCTACAATGAGCAGTTCTTC. Protein sequence: CASSIYPGTYNEQFF.

A note on this clone: Other DNA sequences within the sample encode an identical CDR3. The CDR3 here is CASSPRDNEQFF. In nucleotides, the CDR3 is TGTGCCAGCTCACCAAGGGACAATGAGCAGTTCTTC. This rearrangement joins TRBV18 to TRBJ2-1; D gene ambiguous. The V gene lost 2 bases and the J gene lost 5 bases, with 4 bases spanning the gap. The CDR3 has 12 amino acids. The V gene's germline CDR1 is KGHSH and CDR2 LQKENI.

Concerning this clone: The same CDR3 can be traced to other DNA sequences in this sample. The chain links TRBV18 to TRBJ2-3, with D perhaps TRBD2 (7 bases). The CDR3 has 14 residues. Trimming left V 3 bases short and J 4 bases short, with 11 bases between. The germline gives CDR1 KGHSH, CDR2 LQKENI. In nucleotides, the CDR3 is TGTGCCAGCTCACCGGGGGGGGCCGCAGATACGCAGTATTTT. It codes for CASSPGGAADTQYF.

Points on this clone: This specimen includes other DNA sequences encoding the same CDR3. The rearrangement uses TRBV28 and TRBJ2-5; a weak D match, TRBD1 (6 bases). The CDR3 covers 14 residues. Per the germline V gene, CDR1 is MDHEN and CDR2 is SYDVKM. V was pared by 6 bases and J by 1 base, with 12 bases between. The CDR3 nucleotides read TGTGCCAGCAGCCTGCTAGGGGGCCAAGAGACCCAGTACTTC. Residues: CASSLLGGQETQYF.

This chain joins TRBV11-2 and TRBJ2-1, with TRBD2 matching over 11 bases. Per the germline V gene, CDR1 is SGHAT and CDR2 is FQNNGV. Trimming removed 5 bases from V and 0 bases from J; junction bases left unmatched: 6. The CDR3 has 17 residues. CDR3 DNA: TGTGCCAGCAGCGTCGGGACTAGCGGTTACTCCTACAATGAGCAGTTCTTC. It encodes CASSVGTSGYSYNEQFF.

This rearrangement joins TRBV5-4 to TRBJ1-3; a weak D match, TRBD1 (5 bases). The CDR3 extends over 15 amino acids. V was shortened by 4 bases and J by 0 bases, with 11 bases between the two germline ends. The germline CDR1 and CDR2 sequences are SGHNT and YYREEE (reference sequence). The CDR3, as DNA: TGTGCCAGCAGCCACAGACAGTTCTCTGGAAACACCATATATTTT. Translated, it gives CASSHRQFSGNTIYF.

The chain uses TRBV6-6 and TRBJ1-1; D is uncertain. With 6 bases removed from V and 1 base from J, the gap between germline ends came to 15 bases. The CDR3 loop spans 15 amino acids. CDR1 is MNHNY, CDR2 SVGAGI, per germline (reference sequence). In nucleotides, the CDR3 is TGTGCCAGCAGCCGCCTTGTGGGAGCGAACACTGAAGCTTTCTTT. This sequence encodes CASSRLVGANTEAFF.

The V and J genes are TRBV5-4 and TRBJ2-1, with 11 nucleotides matching TRBD2. Germline loops: CDR1 SGHNT, CDR2 YYREEE (reference sequence). V lost 4 bases, J lost 3 bases, and 6 bases stayed unmatched. The CDR3 is made up of 16 amino acids. CDR3 loop: CASSPGLAAIYNEQFF. The CDR3 DNA reads as TGTGCCAGCAGCCCGGGACTAGCGGCCATCTACAATGAGCAGTTCTTC.